What follows are 21 T cell receptor beta chains derived from one specimen sequenced in a study of PD-1 blockade in classical Hodgkin lymphoma. The time point denotes: cycle 4 day 1 (C4D1), after 5 to 7 weeks of nivolumab. Each and every patient relapsed after autologous stem cell transplantation, and patients got differing brentuximab vedotin exposure. Sequenced by immunoSEQ multiplex PCR; TCRdb stores in-frame clones only, minus some. Among roughly 51,000 clones listed, about 80% were seen once. The source material was peripheral blood mononuclear cells (PBMCs), sampled before the fourth cycle of nivolumab. These receptors were collected from a human donor with classical Hodgkin lymphoma.

The chain links TRBV15 to TRBJ2-7; no clear D. This CDR3 is 15 amino acids long. The germline CDR1 and CDR2 sequences are LNHNV and YYDKDF (reference sequence). V lost 0 bases and J lost 7, with 16 bases in between. The CDR3 loop is CATSRDPQVTAEQYF. The CDR3 bases are TGTGCCACCAGCAGAGATCCCCAAGTGACGGCAGAGCAGTACTTC.

This chain uses TRBV27 with TRBJ1-2; no clear D. Germline V lookup: CDR1 MNHEY, CDR2 SMNVEV (reference sequence). This CDR3 spans 10 amino acids. Trimming took off 5 bases at V and 6 bases at J, with 4 bases between the two ends. The DNA for the CDR3 is TGTGCCAGCAGTCACAATGGCTACACCTTC. Translating gives CASSHNGYTF.

J is TRBJ1-2 and V is TRBV7-2; the D is unclear. The V end was cut by 5 bases, the J end by 8 bases, with 15 bases between. This CDR3 spans 13 amino acids. The germline gives CDR1 SGHTA, CDR2 FQGNSA. In DNA, the CDR3 is TGTGCCAGCAGCCCGGACGGAGGAGGAGGCTACACCTTC. Residues: CASSPDGGGGYTF.

CDR3 sequence (DNA): TGTGCCAGCAGTAAAAACAGGGCGGGAAACACTGAAGCTTTCTTT. Protein: CASSKNRAGNTEAFF. The genes are TRBV27 and TRBJ1-1, with a weak D call TRBD1 (6 bases). Trimming pared 5 bases from V and 2 bases from J, leaving 15 bases between. Germline V gene lookup returns CDR1 MNHEY and CDR2 SMNVEV (reference sequence). The CDR3 extends over 15 amino acids.

The chain employs TRBV19 and TRBJ1-1; no clear D gene. V was trimmed by 5 bases and J by 5 bases, leaving 15 bases between them. Germline assignment: CDR1 LNHDA and CDR2 SQIVND (reference sequence). This CDR3 is built from 14 residues. CDR3 nucleotide sequence: TGTGCCAGTAGTGAACAGCGGTTAGGAACTGAAGCTTTCTTT. It codes for CASSEQRLGTEAFF.

The chain couples TRBV4-1 to TRBJ2-5; TRBD2 matches 16 bases. The CDR3 is 19 residues long. Trimming took 1 base from V and 1 from J; bases not matched to a gene: 6. The germline V gene encodes CDR1 MGHRA and CDR2 YSYEKL. Here the CDR3 reads CASSQGGGTSGRGQETQYF. The CDR3 DNA reads TGCGCCAGCAGCCAAGGTGGGGGGACTAGCGGGAGGGGCCAAGAGACCCAGTACTTC.

The chain employs TRBV2 and TRBJ2-1; D gene unclear. The CDR3 consists of 11 residues. Trimming cost V 10 bases and J 6 bases, with 10 bases left between them. The germline CDR1 and CDR2 sequences are SNHLY and FYNNEI. CDR3 nucleotides: TGTGCCACCCGGTACGCCAATGAGCAGTTCTTC. Translated, it gives CATRYANEQFF.

The chain recombines TRBV10-3 with TRBJ2-3, with 8 bases matching TRBD2. Germline V gives CDR1 ENHRY, CDR2 SYGVKD. Trimming took 3 bases from V and 6 from J; bases not matched to a gene: 5. The CDR3 is 14 residues long. The DNA of the CDR3 is TGTGCCATCAGTGAAGCGGGAGATGCGGATACGCAGTATTTT. Translation gives CAISEAGDADTQYF.

The chain combines TRBV28 with TRBJ1-3, with D possibly matching TRBD1 (6 bases). V was clipped by 6 bases and J by 2 bases, with 17 bases between them. Germline-derived CDR1 and CDR2 are MDHEN and SYDVKM. CDR3 length equals 16 residues. Written as DNA, the CDR3 is TGTGCCAGCAGAAAAACAGGGAAATCGGCTGGAAACACCATATATTTT. It is translated as CASRKTGKSAGNTIYF.

The chain combines TRBV28 with TRBJ1-5; no reliable D call. The ends were cut back, 3 bases at V and 4 bases at J, with 10 bases in the middle. Germline CDR1 MDHEN, CDR2 SYDVKM. The CDR3 runs to 14 residues. The CDR3 DNA follows: TGTGCCAGCAGTTTCGTAGCCTCTAATCAGCCCCAGCATTTT. This encodes CASSFVASNQPQHF.

This clone was seen more than once but under ten times. The gene calls are TRBV5-1 and TRBJ2-3; 8 bases are a match to TRBD2. Looked up from germline, CDR1 is SGHRS and CDR2 is YFSETQ. The CDR3 runs to 15 residues. After removal of 4 bases from V and 0 bases from J, the junction contained 4 bases not matched to a gene. The CDR3 spells CASSQREYSTDTQYF. CDR3 in DNA: TGCGCCAGCAGCCAGCGGGAGTACAGCACAGATACGCAGTATTTT.

The chain uses TRBV19 and TRBJ2-3; D not resolved. The V gene's germline CDR1 is LNHDA and CDR2 SQIVND (reference sequence). The CDR3 covers 15 residues. The V gene lost 3 bases and the J gene lost 0 bases, with 10 bases spanning the gap. CDR3 residues: CASSILYGSTDTQYF. The CDR3 bases are TGTGCCAGTAGTATTCTCTATGGTAGCACAGATACGCAGTATTTT.

This chain connects TRBV18 to TRBJ2-2, with 9 positions matching TRBD1. CDR1 and CDR2 (germline): KGHSH, LQKENI. The CDR3 length is 16 residues. Trimming at V came to 3 bases and at J to 6 bases, leaving 8 bases not matched to a gene. The CDR3 region has the DNA TGTGCCAGCTCACCCGGGACAGGGTTATCGTCCGGGGAGCTGTTTTTT. Translating it yields CASSPGTGLSSGELFF.

The CDR3 nucleotides read TGTGCCAGCAGCTATACCGGGACTAGCGGGAGTTATGGCTACAATGAGCAGTTCTTC. Protein sequence: CASSYTGTSGSYGYNEQFF. The rearrangement joins TRBV5-8 to TRBJ2-1; 14 nucleotides line up with TRBD2. This CDR3 is built from 19 residues. With V trimmed by 3 bases and J by 3 bases, 11 bases remained unmatched. The V gene's germline CDR1 is SGHTS and CDR2 YDEGEE.

This clone came up a few times. The junction departs from the called germline gene at one end, perhaps through a read error. This chain connects TRBV27 to TRBJ2-2; 7 bases align to TRBD2. Germline V gives CDR1 MNHEY, CDR2 SMNVEV (reference sequence). The CDR3 sequence is 15 residues long. The CDR3 region has the DNA TGTGCCAGCAGTTTCGGGAGGCCGAAAACCGGGGAGCTGTTTTTT. Encoded protein: CASSFGRPKTGELFF.

In its sample, this clone was seen a few times. V gene TRBV2 combines with J gene TRBJ2-6; D gene ambiguous. Germline V gene lookup returns CDR1 SNHLY and CDR2 FYNNEI. V was pared by 1 base and J by 0 bases, with 4 bases between. The length of the CDR3 is 15 residues. CDR3 sequence reads: CASSEVRSGANVLTF. DNA for the CDR3: TGTGCCAGCAGTGAAGTCCGCTCTGGGGCCAACGTCCTGACTTTC. Complete variable domain (other parts from reference TRBV2 and TRBJ2-6): EPEVTQTPSHQVTQMGQEVILRCVPISNHLYFYWYRQILGQKVEFLVSFYNNEISEKSEIFDDQFSVERPDGSNFTLKIRSTKLEDSAMYFCASSEVRSGANVLTFGAGSRLTVL.

This CDR3 is CASSLVPNTEAFF. The CDR3 coding sequence is TGTGCCAGCAGCTTAGTTCCGAACACTGAAGCTTTCTTT. The genes are TRBV7-9 and TRBJ1-1; D is ambiguous. The V end lost 1 base, the J end lost 1 base, and 4 bases lay between the germline ends. Germline CDR1 reads SEHNR; CDR2 reads FQNEAQ (reference sequence). The CDR3 contains 13 residues.

A single count supports this clone. The chain employs TRBV29-1 and TRBJ2-5; D may be TRBD1 (6 bases). The CDR3 extends over 12 amino acids. Germline CDR1 reads SQVTM; CDR2 reads ANQGSEA. The V end was cut by 6 bases, the J end by 5 bases, with 13 bases between. In nucleotides, the CDR3 is TGCAGCGTCCAACAGGGTTGGGAGACCCAGTACTTC. It yields the protein CSVQQGWETQYF.

The chain uses TRBV28 and TRBJ2-3; tentatively, D is TRBD1 or TRBD2 (5 bases each). Trimming cost V 2 bases and J 7 bases, with 16 bases left between them. This CDR3 is 15 amino acids long. CDR1 is MDHEN, CDR2 SYDVKM, per germline. The CDR3 DNA follows: TGTGCCAGCAGTTTAGGGGGAGCAGCCGTATATACGCAGTATTTT. It encodes CASSLGGAAVYTQYF.

The table lists this clone with many counts. For the CDR3, the DNA is TGTGCCAGCAGCGGACTAGCGGGAGGGCCCACCGGGGAGCTGTTTTTT. This gives the protein CASSGLAGGPTGELFF. The chain has TRBV2 and TRBJ2-2, with 15 bases that match TRBD2. This CDR3 has 16 residues. V shed 6 bases, J shed 4 bases, and the junction held 3 bases outside the gene matches. Germline-derived CDR1 and CDR2 are SNHLY and FYNNEI.

The J gene is TRBJ2-1, the V gene TRBV12-5; 11 nucleotides line up with TRBD2. Germline values: CDR1 LGHNT, CDR2 FRNRAP. This CDR3 is built from 15 residues. The V segment lost 5 bases and the J segment 4 bases; nucleotides outside the gene matches: 4. Here the CDR3 DNA reads TGTGCTAGTGGTGGGGGACTAGCGGCTTACAATGAGCAGTTCTTC. Residues: CASGGGLAAYNEQFF.